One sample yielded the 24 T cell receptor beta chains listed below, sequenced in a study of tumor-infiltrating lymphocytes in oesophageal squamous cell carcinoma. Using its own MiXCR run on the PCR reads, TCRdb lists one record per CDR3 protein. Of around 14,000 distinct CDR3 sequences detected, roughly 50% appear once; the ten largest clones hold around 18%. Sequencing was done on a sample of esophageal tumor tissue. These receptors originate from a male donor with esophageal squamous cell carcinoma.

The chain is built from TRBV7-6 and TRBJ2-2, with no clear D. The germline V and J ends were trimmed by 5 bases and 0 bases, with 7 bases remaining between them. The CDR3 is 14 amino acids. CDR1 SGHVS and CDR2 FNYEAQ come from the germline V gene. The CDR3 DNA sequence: TGTGCCAGCAGCCCCCGGGCGAACACCGGGGAGCTGTTTTTT. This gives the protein CASSPRANTGELFF.

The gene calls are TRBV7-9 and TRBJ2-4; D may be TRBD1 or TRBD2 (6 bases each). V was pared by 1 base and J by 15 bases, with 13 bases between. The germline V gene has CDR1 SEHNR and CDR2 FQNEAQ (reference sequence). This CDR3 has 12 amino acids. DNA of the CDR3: TGTGCCAGCAGCTTAGTACTGGGGGGCGTGTACTTC. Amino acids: CASSLVLGGVYF.

The CDR3: CASSFSLTAGSVETQYF. CDR3 nucleotides: TGTGCCAGCAGCTTTTCATTGACTGCCGGGTCCGTAGAGACCCAGTACTTC. The chain is built from TRBV7-9 and TRBJ2-5, with D hard to call. This CDR3 has 17 residues. V shed 3 bases and J shed 4 bases, with 21 bases lying between them. Germline V gene data show CDR1 as SEHNR and CDR2 as FQNEAQ (reference sequence).

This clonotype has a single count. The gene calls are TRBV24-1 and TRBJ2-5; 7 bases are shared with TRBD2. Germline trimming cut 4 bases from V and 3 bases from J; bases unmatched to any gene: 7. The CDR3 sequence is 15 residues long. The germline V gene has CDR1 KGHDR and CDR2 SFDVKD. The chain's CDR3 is CATSDPSGGKETQYF. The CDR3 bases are TGTGCCACCAGTGACCCTAGCGGAGGAAAAGAGACCCAGTACTTC.

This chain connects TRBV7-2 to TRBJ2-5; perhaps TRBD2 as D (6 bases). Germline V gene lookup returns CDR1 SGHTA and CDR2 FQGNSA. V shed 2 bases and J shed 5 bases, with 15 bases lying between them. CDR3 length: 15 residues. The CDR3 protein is CASSLWEVSQETQYF. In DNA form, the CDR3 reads TGTGCCAGCAGCTTATGGGAGGTCAGCCAGGAGACCCAGTACTTC.

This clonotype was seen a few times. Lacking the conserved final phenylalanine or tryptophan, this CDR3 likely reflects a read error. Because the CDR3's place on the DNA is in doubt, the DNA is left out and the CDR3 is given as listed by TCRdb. The CDR3 loop is CASRPSGTSEQYLGA. The chain couples TRBV6-8 to TRBJ1-1; the DNA was not compared with TRBD1, the D call given in the table. The CDR3 numbers 15 amino acids, ends counted. Germline V CDR1 and CDR2: MNHGY, SAAAGT.

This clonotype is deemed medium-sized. The CDR3 sequence: CASSLTGMNTEAFF. The CDR3 nucleotides read TGTGCCAGCAGCTTAACAGGGATGAACACTGAAGCTTTCTTT. This chain connects TRBV7-9 to TRBJ1-1; D perhaps matches TRBD1 (6 bases). The CDR3 length is 14 residues. V gave up 2 bases and J gave up 0 bases, with 7 bases separating them. Germline CDR1 reads SEHNR; CDR2 reads FQNEAQ (reference sequence).

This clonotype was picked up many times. This chain's CDR3 is CASSPDRDIRNTIYF. For the CDR3, the DNA is TGTGCCAGCAGTCCGGACAGGGATATTAGAAACACCATATATTTT. The gene calls are TRBV5-6 and TRBJ1-3; 8 bases line up with TRBD1. The CDR3 runs to 15 residues. Germline V CDR1 and CDR2: SGHDT, YYEEEE. With V trimmed by 5 bases and J by 5 bases, 9 bases remained unmatched.

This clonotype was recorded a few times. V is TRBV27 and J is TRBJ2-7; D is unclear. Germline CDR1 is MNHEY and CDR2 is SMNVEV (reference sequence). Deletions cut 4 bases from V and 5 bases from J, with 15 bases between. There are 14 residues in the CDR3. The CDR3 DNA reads TGTGCCAGCAGTTCGTCTTTGGAGTCCAACGAGCAGTACTTC. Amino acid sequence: CASSSSLESNEQYF.

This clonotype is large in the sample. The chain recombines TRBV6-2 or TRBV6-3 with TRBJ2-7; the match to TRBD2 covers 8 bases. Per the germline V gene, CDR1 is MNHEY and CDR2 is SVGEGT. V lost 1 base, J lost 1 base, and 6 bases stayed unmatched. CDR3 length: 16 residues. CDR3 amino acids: CASSYFVLAGSYEQYF. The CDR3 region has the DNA TGTGCCAGCAGTTACTTCGTGCTAGCGGGTTCCTACGAGCAGTACTTC.

The CDR3 coding sequence is TGTGCCAGCAGCTCCTACCGGACTAACTCCTACGAGCAGTACTTC. This gives the protein CASSSYRTNSYEQYF. V is TRBV7-2 and J is TRBJ2-3; D is possibly TRBD2 (6 bases). The DNA end lines up better with TRBJ2-7; the J call may be wrong. Germline lookup yields CDR1 SGHTA and CDR2 FQGNSA. There are 15 residues in the CDR3.

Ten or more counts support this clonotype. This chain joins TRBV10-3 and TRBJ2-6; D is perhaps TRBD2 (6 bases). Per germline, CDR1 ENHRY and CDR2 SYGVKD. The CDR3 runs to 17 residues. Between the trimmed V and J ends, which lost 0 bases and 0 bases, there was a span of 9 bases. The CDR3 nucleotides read TGTGCCATCAGTGAGTCGTTGGGGGGCTCTGGGGCCAACGTCCTGACTTTC. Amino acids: CAISESLGGSGANVLTF.

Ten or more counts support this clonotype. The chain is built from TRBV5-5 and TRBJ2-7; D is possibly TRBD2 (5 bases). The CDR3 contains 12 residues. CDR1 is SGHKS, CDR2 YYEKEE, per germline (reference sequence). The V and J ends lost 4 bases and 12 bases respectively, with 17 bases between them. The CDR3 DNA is TGTGCCAGCAGCCCCGGACTGCCCCGGATGTACTTC. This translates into CASSPGLPRMYF.

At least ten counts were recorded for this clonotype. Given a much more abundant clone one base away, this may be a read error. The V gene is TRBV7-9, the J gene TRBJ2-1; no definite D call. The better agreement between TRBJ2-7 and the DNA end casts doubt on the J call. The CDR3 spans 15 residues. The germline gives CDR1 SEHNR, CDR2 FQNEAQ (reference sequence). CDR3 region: CASSLVLGSYNEQYF. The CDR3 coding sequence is TGTGCCAGCAGCTTAGTTCTCGGCTCCTACAATGAGCAGTACTTC.

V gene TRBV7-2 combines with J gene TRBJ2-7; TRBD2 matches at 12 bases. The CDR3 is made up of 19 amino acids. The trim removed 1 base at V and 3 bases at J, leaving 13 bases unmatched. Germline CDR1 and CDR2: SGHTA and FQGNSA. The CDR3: CASSLEPPATSGSSYEQYF. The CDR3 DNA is TGTGCCAGCAGCTTAGAGCCCCCCGCGACTAGCGGGAGTAGCTACGAGCAGTACTTC.

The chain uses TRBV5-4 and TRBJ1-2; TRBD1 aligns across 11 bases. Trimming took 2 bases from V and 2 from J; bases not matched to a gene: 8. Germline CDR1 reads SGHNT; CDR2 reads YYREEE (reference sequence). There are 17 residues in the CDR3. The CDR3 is CASSFTGTGGSNYGYTF. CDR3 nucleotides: TGTGCCAGCAGCTTCACCGGGACAGGGGGTTCCAACTATGGCTACACCTTC. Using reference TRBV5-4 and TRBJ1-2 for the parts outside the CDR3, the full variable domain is ETGVTQSPTHLIKTRGQQVTLRCSSQSGHNTVSWYQQALGQGPQFIFQYYREEENGRGNFPPRFSGLQFPNYSSELNVNALELDDSALYLCASSFTGTGGSNYGYTFGSGTRLTVV.

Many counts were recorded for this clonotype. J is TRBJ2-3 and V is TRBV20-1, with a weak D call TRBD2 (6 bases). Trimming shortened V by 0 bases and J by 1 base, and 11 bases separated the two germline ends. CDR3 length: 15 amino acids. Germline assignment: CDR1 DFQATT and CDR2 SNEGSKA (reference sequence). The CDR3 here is CSARDAGLGTDTQYF. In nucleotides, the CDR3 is TGCAGTGCTAGAGATGCGGGACTCGGCACAGATACGCAGTATTTT.

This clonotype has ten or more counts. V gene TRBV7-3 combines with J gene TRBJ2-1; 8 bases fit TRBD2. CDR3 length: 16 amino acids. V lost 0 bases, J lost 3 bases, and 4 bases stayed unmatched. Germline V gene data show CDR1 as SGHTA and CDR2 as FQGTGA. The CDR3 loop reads CASSLTWLAGYNEQFF. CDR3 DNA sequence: TGTGCCAGCAGCTTAACGTGGCTAGCGGGCTACAATGAGCAGTTCTTC. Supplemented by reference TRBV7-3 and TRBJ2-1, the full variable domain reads GAGVSQTPSNKVTEKGKYVELRCDPISGHTALYWYRQSLGQGPEFLIYFQGTGAADDSGLPNDRFFAVRPEGSVSTLKIQRTERGDSAVYLCASSLTWLAGYNEQFFGPGTRLTVL.

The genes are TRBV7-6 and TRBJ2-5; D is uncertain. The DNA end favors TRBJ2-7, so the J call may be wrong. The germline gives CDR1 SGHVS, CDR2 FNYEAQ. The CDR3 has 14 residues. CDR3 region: CASSLAPVSYEQYF. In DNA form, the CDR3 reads TGTGCCAGCAGCTTAGCCCCAGTTTCCTACGAGCAGTACTTC.

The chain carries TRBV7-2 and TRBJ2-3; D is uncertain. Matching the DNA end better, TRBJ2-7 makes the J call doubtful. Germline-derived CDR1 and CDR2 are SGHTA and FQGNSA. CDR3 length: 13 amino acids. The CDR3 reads CASSLFSEDEQYF. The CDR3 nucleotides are TGTGCCAGCAGCTTATTTAGTGAGGACGAGCAGTACTTC.

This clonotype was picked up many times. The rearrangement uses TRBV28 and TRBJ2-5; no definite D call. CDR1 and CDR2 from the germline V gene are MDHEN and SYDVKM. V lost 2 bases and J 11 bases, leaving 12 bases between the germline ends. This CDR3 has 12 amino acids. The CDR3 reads CASSLSGPEQYF. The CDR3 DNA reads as TGTGCCAGCAGTTTAAGTGGGCCAGAGCAGTACTTC.

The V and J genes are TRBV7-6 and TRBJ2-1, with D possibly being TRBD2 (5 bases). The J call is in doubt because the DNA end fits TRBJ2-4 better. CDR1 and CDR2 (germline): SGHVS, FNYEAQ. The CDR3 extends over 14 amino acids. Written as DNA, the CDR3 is TGTGCCAGCAGCTTACTCCGGGACAAAAACATTCAGTACTTC. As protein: CASSLLRDKNIQYF.

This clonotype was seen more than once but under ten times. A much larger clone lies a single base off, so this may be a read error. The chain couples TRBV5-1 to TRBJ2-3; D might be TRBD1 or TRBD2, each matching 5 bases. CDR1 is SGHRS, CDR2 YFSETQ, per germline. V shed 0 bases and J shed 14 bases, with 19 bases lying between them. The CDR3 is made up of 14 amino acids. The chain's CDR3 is CASSLGEGTGELYF. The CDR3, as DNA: TGCGCCAGCAGCTTGGGAGAGGGGACCGGGGAGCTGTATTTT.

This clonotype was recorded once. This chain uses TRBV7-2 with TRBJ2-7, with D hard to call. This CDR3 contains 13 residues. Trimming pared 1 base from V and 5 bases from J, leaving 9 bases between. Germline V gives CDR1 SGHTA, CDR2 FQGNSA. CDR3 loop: CASSLVRVDEQYF. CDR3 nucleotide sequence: TGTGCCAGCAGCTTAGTTCGGGTCGACGAGCAGTACTTC.